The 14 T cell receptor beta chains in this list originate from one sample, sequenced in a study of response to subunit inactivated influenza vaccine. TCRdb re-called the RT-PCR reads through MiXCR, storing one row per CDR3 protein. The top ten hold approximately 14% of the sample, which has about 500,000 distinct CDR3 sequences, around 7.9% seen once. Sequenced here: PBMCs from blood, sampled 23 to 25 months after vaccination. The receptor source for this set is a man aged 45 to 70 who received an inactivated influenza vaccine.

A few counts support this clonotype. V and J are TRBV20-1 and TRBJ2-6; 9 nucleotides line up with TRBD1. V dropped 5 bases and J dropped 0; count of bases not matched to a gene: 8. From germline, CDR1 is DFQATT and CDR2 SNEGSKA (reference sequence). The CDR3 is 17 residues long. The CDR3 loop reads CSASTGQGLSGANVLTF. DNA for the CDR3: TGCAGTGCTTCGACGGGACAGGGTCTCTCTGGGGCCAACGTCCTGACTTTC.

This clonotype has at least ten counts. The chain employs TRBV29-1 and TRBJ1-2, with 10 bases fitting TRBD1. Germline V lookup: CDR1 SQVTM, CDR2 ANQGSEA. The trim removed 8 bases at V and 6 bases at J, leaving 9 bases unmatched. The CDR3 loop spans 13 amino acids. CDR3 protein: CSLNVGTGDGYTF. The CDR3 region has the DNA TGCAGCCTCAATGTGGGGACAGGGGATGGCTACACCTTC.

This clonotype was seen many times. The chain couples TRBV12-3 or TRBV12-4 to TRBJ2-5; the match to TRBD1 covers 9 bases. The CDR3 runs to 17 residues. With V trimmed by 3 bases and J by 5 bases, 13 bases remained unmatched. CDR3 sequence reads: CASSFAVNRGLGETQYF. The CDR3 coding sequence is TGTGCCAGCAGTTTCGCCGTCAACAGGGGGCTGGGGGAGACCCAGTACTTC.

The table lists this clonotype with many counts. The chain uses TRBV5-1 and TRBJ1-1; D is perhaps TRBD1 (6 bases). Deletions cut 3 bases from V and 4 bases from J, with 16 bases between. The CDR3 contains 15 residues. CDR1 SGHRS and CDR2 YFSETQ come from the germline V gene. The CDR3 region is CASSYQLEGGTEAFF. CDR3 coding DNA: TGCGCCAGCAGCTACCAATTGGAAGGGGGCACTGAAGCTTTCTTT.

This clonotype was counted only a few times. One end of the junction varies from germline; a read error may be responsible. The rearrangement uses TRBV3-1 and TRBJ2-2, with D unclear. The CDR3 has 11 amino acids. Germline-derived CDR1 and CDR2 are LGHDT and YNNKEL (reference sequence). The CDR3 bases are TGTGCCAGCACCCAAGTCGGGGAGCTGTTTTTT. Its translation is CASTQVGELFF.

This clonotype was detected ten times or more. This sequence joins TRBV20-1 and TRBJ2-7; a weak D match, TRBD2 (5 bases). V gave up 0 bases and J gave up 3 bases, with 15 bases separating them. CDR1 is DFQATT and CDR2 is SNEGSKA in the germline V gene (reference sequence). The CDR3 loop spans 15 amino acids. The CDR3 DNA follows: TGCAGTGCTAGAGACCTGGCAGGAGGTAACTACGAGCAGTACTTC. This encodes CSARDLAGGNYEQYF.

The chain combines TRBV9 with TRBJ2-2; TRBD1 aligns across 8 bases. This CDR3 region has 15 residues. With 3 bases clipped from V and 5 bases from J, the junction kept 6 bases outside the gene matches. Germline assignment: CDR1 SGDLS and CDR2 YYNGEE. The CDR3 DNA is TGTGCCAGCAGCGCTAGACAGGGGCGAACCGGGGAGCTGTTTTTT. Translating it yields CASSARQGRTGELFF. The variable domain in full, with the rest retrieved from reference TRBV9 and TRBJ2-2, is DSGVTQTPKHLITATGQRVTLRCSPRSGDLSVYWYQQSLDQGLQFLIQYYNGEERAKGNILERFSAQQFPDLHSELNLSSLELGDSALYFCASSARQGRTGELFFGEGSRLTVL.

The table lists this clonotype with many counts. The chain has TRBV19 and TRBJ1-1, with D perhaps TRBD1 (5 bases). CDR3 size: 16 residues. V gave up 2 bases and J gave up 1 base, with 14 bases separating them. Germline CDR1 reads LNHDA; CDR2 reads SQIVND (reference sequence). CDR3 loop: CASSIPWDGKNTEAFF. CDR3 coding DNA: TGTGCCAGTAGTATACCCTGGGACGGCAAGAACACTGAAGCTTTCTTT.

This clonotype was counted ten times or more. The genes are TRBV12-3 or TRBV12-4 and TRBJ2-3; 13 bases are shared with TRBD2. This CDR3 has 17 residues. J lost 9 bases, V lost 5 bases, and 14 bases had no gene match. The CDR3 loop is CASSLGLAGLEGGTQYF. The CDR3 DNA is TGTGCCAGCAGTCTGGGACTAGCGGGGCTTGAGGGAGGAACGCAGTATTTT.

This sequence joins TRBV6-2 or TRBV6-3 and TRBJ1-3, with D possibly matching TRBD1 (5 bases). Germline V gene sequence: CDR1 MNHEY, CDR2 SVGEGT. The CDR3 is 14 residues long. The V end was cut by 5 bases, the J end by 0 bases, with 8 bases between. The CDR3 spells CASSGTLSGNTIYF. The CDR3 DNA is TGTGCCAGCAGTGGGACTCTCTCTGGAAACACCATATATTTT.

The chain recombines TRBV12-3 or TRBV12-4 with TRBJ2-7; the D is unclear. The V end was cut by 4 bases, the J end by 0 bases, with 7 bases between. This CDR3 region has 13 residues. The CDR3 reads CASSSHHSYEQYF. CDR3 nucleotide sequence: TGTGCCAGCAGTTCGCACCACTCCTACGAGCAGTACTTC.

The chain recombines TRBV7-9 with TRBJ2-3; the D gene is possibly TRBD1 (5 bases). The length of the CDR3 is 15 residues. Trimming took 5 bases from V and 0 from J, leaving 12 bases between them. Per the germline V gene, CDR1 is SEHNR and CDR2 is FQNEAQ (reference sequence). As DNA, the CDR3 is TGTGCCAGCAGCCCCTGGACACGCAGCACAGATACGCAGTATTTT. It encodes CASSPWTRSTDTQYF.

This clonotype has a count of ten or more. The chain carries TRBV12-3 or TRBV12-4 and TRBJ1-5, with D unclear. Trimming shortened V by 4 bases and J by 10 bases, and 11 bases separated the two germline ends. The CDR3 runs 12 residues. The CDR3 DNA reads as TGTGCCAGCAGTTCCGGCCGTTCACCCCAGCATTTT. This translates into CASSSGRSPQHF.

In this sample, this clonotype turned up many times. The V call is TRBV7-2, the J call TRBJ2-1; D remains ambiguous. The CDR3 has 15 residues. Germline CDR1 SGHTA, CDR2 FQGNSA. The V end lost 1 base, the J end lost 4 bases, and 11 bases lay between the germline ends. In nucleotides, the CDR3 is TGTGCCAGCAGCTTAGATCTGCCGTCATACAATGAGCAGTTCTTC. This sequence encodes CASSLDLPSYNEQFF.